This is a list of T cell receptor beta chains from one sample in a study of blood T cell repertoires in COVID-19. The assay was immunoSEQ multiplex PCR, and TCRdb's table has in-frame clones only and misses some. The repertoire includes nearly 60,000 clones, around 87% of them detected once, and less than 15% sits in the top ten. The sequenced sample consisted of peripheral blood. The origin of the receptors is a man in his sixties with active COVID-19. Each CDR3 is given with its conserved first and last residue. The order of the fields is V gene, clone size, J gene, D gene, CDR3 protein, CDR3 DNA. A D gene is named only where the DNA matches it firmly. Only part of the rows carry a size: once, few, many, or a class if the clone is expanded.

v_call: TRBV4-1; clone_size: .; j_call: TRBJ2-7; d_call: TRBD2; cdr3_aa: CASSQEGPSSGSRYEQYF; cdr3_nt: TGCGCCAGCAGCCAAGAGGGCCCATCTAGCGGGAGTCGCTACGAGCAGTACTTC
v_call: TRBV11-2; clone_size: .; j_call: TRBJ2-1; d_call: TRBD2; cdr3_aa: CASSLAVVAGYVKFF; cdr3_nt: TGTGCCAGCAGCTTAGCTGTGGTAGCGGGGTACGTGAAGTTCTTC
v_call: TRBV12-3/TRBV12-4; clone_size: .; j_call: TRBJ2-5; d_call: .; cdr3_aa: CASRGRLETQYF; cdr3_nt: TGTGCCAGCAGAGGGAGGTTGGAGACCCAGTACTTC
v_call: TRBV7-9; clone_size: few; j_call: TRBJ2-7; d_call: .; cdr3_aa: CASSSRLEGIYEQYF; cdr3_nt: TGTGCCAGCAGCTCCCGACTAGAGGGGATCTACGAGCAGTACTTC
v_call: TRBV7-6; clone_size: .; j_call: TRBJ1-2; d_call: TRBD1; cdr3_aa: CASSSQLTGYDGYTF; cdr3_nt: TGTGCCAGCAGCTCGCAGTTGACAGGGTACGACGGCTACACCTTC
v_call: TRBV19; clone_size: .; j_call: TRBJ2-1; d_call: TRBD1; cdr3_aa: CASRRDRGSYNEQFF; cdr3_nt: TGTGCCAGTAGAAGGGACAGGGGTTCCTACAATGAGCAGTTCTTC
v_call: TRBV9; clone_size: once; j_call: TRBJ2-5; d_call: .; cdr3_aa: CASSEGPGGPSTYF; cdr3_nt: TGTGCCAGCAGCGAGGGCCCCGGGGGGCCCTCGACGTACTTC
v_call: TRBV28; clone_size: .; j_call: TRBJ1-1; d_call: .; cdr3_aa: CASSGGVRDTEAFF; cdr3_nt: TGTGCCAGTTCGGGGGGGGTTCGAGACACTGAAGCTTTCTTT
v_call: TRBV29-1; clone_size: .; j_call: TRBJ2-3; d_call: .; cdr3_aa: CSVAQGSADTQYF; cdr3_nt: TGCAGCGTGGCCCAGGGGTCCGCAGATACGCAGTATTTT
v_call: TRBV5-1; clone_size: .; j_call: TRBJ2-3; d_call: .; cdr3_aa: CASSFLTEADTQYF; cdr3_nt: TGCGCCAGCAGCTTCTTGACAGAGGCAGATACGCAGTATTTT